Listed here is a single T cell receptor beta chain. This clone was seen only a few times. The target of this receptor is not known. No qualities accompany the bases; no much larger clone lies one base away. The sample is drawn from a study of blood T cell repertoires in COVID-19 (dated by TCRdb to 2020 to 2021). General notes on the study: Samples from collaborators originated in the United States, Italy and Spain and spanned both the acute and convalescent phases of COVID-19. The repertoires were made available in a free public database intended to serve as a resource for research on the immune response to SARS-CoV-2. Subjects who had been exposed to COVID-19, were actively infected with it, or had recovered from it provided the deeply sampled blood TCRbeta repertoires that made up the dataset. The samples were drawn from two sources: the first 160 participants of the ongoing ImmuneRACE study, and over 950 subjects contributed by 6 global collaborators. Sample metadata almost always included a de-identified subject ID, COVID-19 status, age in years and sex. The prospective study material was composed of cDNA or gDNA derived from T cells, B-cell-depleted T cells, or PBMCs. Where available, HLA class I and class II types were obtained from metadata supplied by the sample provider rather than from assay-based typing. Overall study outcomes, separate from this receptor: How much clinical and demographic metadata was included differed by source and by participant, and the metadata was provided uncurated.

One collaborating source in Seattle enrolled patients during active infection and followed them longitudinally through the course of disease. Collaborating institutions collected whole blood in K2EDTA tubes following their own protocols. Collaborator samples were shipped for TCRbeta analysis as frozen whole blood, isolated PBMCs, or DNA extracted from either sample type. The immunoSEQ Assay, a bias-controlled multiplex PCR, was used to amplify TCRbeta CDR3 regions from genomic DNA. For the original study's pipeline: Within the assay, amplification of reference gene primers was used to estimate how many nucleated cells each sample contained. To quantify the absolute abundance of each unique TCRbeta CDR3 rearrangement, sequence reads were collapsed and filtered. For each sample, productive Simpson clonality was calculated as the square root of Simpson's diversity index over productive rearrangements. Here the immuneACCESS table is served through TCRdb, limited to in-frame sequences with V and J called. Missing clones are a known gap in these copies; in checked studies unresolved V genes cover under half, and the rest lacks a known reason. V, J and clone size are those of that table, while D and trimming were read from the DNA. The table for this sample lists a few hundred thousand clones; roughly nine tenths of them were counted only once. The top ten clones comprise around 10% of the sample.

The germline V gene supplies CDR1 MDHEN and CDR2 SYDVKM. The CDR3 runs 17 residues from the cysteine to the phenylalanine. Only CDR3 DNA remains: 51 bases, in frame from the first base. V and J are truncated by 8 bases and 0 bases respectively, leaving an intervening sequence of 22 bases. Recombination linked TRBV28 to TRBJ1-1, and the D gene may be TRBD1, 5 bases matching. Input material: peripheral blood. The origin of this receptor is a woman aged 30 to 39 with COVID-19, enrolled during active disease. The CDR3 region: CASAPQGTIYMNTEAFF. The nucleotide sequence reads TGTGCCAGCGCCCCGCAGGGTACTATTTACATGAACACTGAAGCTTTCTTT.